A single T cell receptor (beta chain) is shown here with its context. Its antigen is still unknown. This sample was taken from a study of shared clonotypes between healthy human individuals. General observations from the study: Generation probabilities of non-shared clonotypes were lower (relative to those shared by all four donors). About 5% was the fraction of naive CD4 clonotypes found shared across a few donors. Only blood samples were collected, and tissue repertoires likely differ.

Methods used by the authors: Filtering differed since immunoSEQ provided only junctions, with no quality scores. The protocol was immunoSEQ multiplex PCR, while the TCRdb copy is restricted to in-frame clones and leaves out a portion. The D gene and trimming were derived from the DNA, and the V and J assignments and clone size from that table. The sample includes about 710,000 clones, around 78% of them seen just once. The source material was memory CD4+ T cells sorted from blood. Documented subset: CD45RA-negative fraction. The sequence derives from a woman aged 25 to 39 in good health.

The CDR3 here is CASTPNPRSYEQYF. The CDR3 nucleotides read TGTGCCAGCACCCCCAACCCACGCTCCTACGAGCAGTACTTC. The J gene is TRBJ2-7, the V gene TRBV28; no reliable D call. Germline loops: CDR1 MDHEN, CDR2 SYDVKM. CDR3 size: 14 residues. V was clipped by 7 bases and J by 0 bases, with 13 bases between them.